At least ten counts were recorded for the clone carrying this TCR beta chain. Its antigen is unknown. The TCRbeta library incorporated unique molecular identifiers. TCRdb redid the calling of the PCR reads with MiXCR, one entry per CDR3 protein. The sample contains about 200,000 distinct CDR3 sequences, about 7% of which appear only once. The data were obtained in a study of T-cell reconstitution after alpha-beta-depleted transplantation in children. Trimming at V came to 7 bases and at J to 2 bases, leaving 8 bases not matched to a gene. Germline V gene lookup returns CDR1 MNHNS and CDR2 SASEGT. This CDR3 is 15 amino acids long. Study observations and caveats: The study traced high day-60 TCRbeta diversity in some patients to surviving recipient T cells and thymic progenitors. Reports say that about two months after transplant, the alpha-beta T cells came out of several hundred graft clones that had expanded. One year post-transplant, T-cell counts and diversity were largely derived from T cells produced anew.

The TCR comes from a boy younger than 10 with acute lymphoblastic leukemia, due to receive a stem cell transplant. The starting material was PBMCs, obtained before TCRalphabeta/CD19-depleted stem cell transplant. The V and J genes are TRBV6-1 and TRBJ2-3; 8 nucleotides align to TRBD2. CDR3 bases: TGTGCCAGCATTGACATAGCGGGGCCCACAGATACGCAGTATTTT. Amino acids: CASIDIAGPTDTQYF.